The 5 T cell receptor beta chains in this list originate from one sample, sequenced in a study of blood T cell repertoires in COVID-19. Repertoires were generated with immunoSEQ multiplex PCR, while TCRdb's copy carries only in-frame clones and drops some. The sample has 300,000 or so clones; around 90% are singletons. The specimen sequenced was PBMCs or T cells enriched from blood (not recorded which). Receptors were obtained from a woman aged 25 to 39 who had recovered from COVID-19.

The chain combines TRBV21-1 with TRBJ1-1; TRBD1, the table's D call, was not compared with the DNA. TRBV21-1 is a known pseudogene. This CDR3 region has 17 residues. In DNA form, the CDR3 reads TGTGCCAGCAGCAAAGTTTGGACAGGGGGCCGGGACACTGAAGCTTTCTTT. As protein: CASSKVWTGGRDTEAFF.

This sequence joins TRBV19 and TRBJ1-1, with D tentatively TRBD1 (5 bases). V dropped 9 bases and J dropped 4 bases, with 15 bases sitting between them. Germline V gene data show CDR1 as LNHDA and CDR2 as SQIVND (reference sequence). The CDR3 loop spans 13 amino acids. CDR3 nucleotides: TGTGCCAGCAGAGCGGGGACCATCACTGAAGCTTTCTTT. It is translated as CASRAGTITEAFF. Drawing the rest from reference TRBV19 and TRBJ1-1, the complete variable domain is DGGITQSPKYLFRKEGQNVTLSCEQNLNHDAMYWYRQDPGQGLRLIYYSQIVNDFQKGDIAEGYSVSREKKESFPLTVTSAQKNPTAFYLCASRAGTITEAFFGQGTRLTVV.

The gene calls are TRBV25-1 and TRBJ1-6; D ambiguous. The CDR3 is made up of 13 amino acids. V shed 4 bases and J shed 7 bases, with 8 bases lying between them. Germline V lookup: CDR1 MGHDK, CDR2 SYGVNS. The DNA of the CDR3 is TGTGCCAGCAGTGCGCCACAGAATTCACCCCTCCACTTT. It codes for CASSAPQNSPLHF.

The table lists this clone with a few counts. V and J are TRBV2 and TRBJ1-3; D unresolved. Germline V lookup: CDR1 SNHLY, CDR2 FYNNEI. There are 15 residues in the CDR3. The V and J ends lost 3 bases and 3 bases respectively, with 12 bases between them. The CDR3 loop reads CASSDPSKDGNTIYF. CDR3 nucleotide sequence: TGTGCCAGCAGTGACCCTAGTAAAGATGGAAACACCATATATTTT.

The J gene is TRBJ1-2, the V gene TRBV7-2; 8 bases match TRBD1. CDR1 SGHTA and CDR2 FQGNSA come from the germline V gene. V was pared by 0 bases and J by 6 bases, with 6 bases of the junction left unmatched. The length of the CDR3 is 15 residues. CDR3: CASSLATGGNDGYTF. The CDR3 region has the DNA TGTGCCAGCAGCTTAGCTACAGGGGGTAATGATGGCTACACCTTC.